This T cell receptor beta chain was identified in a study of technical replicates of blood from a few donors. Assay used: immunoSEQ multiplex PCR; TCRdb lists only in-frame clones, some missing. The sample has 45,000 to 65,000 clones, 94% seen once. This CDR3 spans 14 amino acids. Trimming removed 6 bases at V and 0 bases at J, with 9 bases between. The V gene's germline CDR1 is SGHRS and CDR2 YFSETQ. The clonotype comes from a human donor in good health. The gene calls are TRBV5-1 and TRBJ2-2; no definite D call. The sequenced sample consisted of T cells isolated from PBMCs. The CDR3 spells CASKPVANTGELFF. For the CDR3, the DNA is TGCGCCAGCAAACCAGTGGCGAACACCGGGGAGCTGTTTTTT.